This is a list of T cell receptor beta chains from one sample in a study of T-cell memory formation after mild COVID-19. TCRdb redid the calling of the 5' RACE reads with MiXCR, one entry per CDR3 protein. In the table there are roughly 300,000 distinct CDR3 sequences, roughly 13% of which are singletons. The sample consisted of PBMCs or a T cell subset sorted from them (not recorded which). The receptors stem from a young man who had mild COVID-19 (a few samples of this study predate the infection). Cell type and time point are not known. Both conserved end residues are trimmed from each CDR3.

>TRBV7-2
ASSPGQTTNEKLF
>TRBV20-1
SARDGGGPYNEQF
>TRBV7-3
ASSLQSSRGRGTDTQY
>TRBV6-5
ASGRQIGGQPQH
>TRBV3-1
ASSQAGGYT
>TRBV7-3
ASSFPGTGVVY
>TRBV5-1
ASRRDANTGELF
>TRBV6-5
ASSYSSAEAL
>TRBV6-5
ASSYVNSPLH
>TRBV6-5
ASRTRTGVGGYT
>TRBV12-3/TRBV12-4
ASSPSRDSHEQY
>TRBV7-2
ASSLFLTGEDGYT
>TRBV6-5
ASSYGRSSYNEQF
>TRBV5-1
ASSPGHPRNEQF
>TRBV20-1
SAREADSTNEKLF
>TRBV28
ASAREETQY
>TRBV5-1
ASSRQGRLGETQY
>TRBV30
AWSFWTGELF
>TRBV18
ASSPPFPYEQY
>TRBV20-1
SARVPAAYNEQF
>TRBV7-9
ASSHTGQGMNQPQH
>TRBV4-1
ASSHALTGGLWDTIY
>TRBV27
ASSQRGEETQY
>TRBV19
ASSRDIYYGYT
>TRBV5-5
ASSRTGGNTGELF
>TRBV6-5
ASQASGGRLTPYNEQF
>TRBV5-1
ASSSGTGALGELF
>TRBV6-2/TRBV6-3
ASSRLAGGLEQF
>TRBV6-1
ASSEVIGAGWNTEAF
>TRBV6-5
ASSFRGTGGGEQF
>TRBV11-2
ASSWGFSGANVLT
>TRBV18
ASSLDRNEAF
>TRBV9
ASSGDRGAKNIQY
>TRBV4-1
ASSHGPEAF
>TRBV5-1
ASSFWSGGEREQF
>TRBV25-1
ASSETGTVMNTEAF